This TCR beta chain was observed in a study of cytomegalovirus exposure and HLA in healthy donors. Points from the study as a whole: Some V segments (TRBV6-2 and TRBV6-3 among them) were excluded as indistinguishable.

In the case of this clone: The antigen is unknown.

PCR primers comprised 60 Vbeta and 13 Jbeta primers. Data came from immunoSEQ multiplex PCR; TCRdb stores just in-frame clones and leaves some out. The sample lists around 140,000 clones, 66% occurring once. The germline V gene encodes CDR1 SGHNT and CDR2 YYREEE (reference sequence). This CDR3 contains 16 residues. V lost 1 base to trimming and J lost 9 bases; unmatched junction nucleotides: 9. At sampling all donors were nominally healthy, likely with unrecorded immune exposures. The J gene is TRBJ2-1, the V gene TRBV5-4; the match to TRBD2 covers 11 bases. Material: PBMCs. The sequence derives from a woman in her sixties in good health and CMV-seronegative. CDR3 bases: TGTGCCAGCAGCTTGAGGCTAGCGGGGGGTTGGGGTGAGCAGTTCTTC. The encoded protein is CASSLRLAGGWGEQFF.